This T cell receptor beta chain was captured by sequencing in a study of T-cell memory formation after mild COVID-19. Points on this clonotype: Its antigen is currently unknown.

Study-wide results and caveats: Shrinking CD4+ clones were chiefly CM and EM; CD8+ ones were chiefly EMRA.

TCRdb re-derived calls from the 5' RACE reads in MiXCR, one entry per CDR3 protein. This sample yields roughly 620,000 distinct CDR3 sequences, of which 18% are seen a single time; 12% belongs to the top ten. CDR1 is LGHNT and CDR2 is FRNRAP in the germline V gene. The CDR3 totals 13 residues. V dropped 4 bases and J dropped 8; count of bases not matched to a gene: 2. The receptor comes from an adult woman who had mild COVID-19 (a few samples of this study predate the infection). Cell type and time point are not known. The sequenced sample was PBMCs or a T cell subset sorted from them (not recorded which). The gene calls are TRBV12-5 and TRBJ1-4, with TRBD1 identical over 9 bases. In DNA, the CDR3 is TGTGCTAGTGGTTCGGGACAGGGAGAAAAACTGTTTTTT. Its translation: CASGSGQGEKLFF.